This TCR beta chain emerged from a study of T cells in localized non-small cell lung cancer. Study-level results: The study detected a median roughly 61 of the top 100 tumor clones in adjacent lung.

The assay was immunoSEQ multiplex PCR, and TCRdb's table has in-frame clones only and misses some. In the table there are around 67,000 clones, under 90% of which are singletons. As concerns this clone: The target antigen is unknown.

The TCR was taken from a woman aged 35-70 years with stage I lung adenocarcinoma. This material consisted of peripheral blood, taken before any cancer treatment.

The CDR3 DNA follows: TGTGCCAGCAGCGCGGACCGGTTTCACTACGAGCAGTACTTC. Translating gives CASSADRFHYEQYF. This rearrangement joins TRBV7-2 to TRBJ2-7; D is undetermined. The CDR3 has 14 residues. The ends were cut back, 5 bases at V and 3 bases at J, with 14 bases in the middle. In germline, CDR1 is SGHTA, CDR2 FQGNSA. Drawing the rest from reference TRBV7-2 and TRBJ2-7, the complete variable domain is GAGVSQSPSNKVTEKGKDVELRCDPISGHTALYWYRQSLGQGLEFLIYFQGNSAPDKSGLPSDRFSAERTGGSVSTLTIQRTQQEDSAVYLCASSADRFHYEQYFGPGTRLTVT.